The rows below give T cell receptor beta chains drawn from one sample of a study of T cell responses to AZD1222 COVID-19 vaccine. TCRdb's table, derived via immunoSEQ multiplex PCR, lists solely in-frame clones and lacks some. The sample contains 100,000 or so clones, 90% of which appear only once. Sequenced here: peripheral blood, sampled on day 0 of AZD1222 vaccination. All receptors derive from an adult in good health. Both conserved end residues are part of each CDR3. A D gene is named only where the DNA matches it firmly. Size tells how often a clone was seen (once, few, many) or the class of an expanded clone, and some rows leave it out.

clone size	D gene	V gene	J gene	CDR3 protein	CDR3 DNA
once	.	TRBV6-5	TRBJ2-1	CASSYSILYNEQFF	TGTGCCAGCAGTTACTCGATTCTATACAATGAGCAGTTCTTC
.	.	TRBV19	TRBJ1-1	CASLGGLNTEAFF	TGTGCCAGTCTGGGCGGATTGAACACTGAAGCTTTCTTT
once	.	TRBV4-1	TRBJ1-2	CASSQVVRGRRDGYTF	TGCGCCAGCAGCCAAGTTGTCCGGGGGCGTCGGGATGGCTACACCTTC
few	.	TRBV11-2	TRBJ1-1	CASRGGPEAFF	TGTGCCAGCAGGGGAGGACCTGAAGCTTTCTTT
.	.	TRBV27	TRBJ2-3	CASSFQRPPDTQYF	TGTGCCAGCAGTTTCCAGCGGCCCCCAGATACGCAGTATTTT
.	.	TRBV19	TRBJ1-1	CARSGSSPKGEAFF	TGTGCCAGATCAGGATCGAGCCCAAAAGGGGAAGCTTTCTTT
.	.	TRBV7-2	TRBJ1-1	CASSFSGMNTEAFF	TGTGCCAGCAGCTTTTCGGGGATGAACACTGAAGCTTTCTTT
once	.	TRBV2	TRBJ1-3	CASSAQGPGNTIYF	TGTGCCAGCAGTGCGCAGGGGCCGGGAAACACCATATATTTT
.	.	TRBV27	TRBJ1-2	CASSDFSRYGYTF	TGTGCCAGCAGCGATTTTAGTCGGTATGGCTACACCTTC
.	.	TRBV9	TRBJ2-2	CASSGRGLANTGELFF	TGTGCCAGCAGCGGGCGGGGACTGGCGAACACCGGGGAGCTGTTTTTT